The source of this T cell receptor (beta chain) is a study of spatial heterogeneity in lung cancer. Documented time point: blood at routine non-recurrence follow-up after resection. TCRs were sequenced from unsorted whole RNA of tumor, nontumor lung or PBMC. TCRdb redid the calling of the 5' RACE reads with MiXCR, one entry per CDR3 protein. Of roughly 120,000 distinct CDR3 sequences in the sample, 12% are singletons; the top ten hold around a sixth. The CDR3 extends over 14 amino acids. V was cut by 2 bases and J by 1 base, with 8 bases left in between. Germline V gene sequence: CDR1 MDHEN, CDR2 SYDVKM.

This clonotype was obtained from a male donor with early-stage non-small cell lung cancer. The chain combines TRBV28 with TRBJ1-1; D is unresolved. Specimen: PBMCs, collected at follow-up. The CDR3: CASSLPRANTEAFF. DNA of the CDR3: TGTGCCAGCAGTTTACCCCGGGCGAACACTGAAGCTTTCTTT. The full variable domain, with the rest looked up from reference TRBV28 and TRBJ1-1, is DVKVTQSSRYLVKRTGEKVFLECVQDMDHENMFWYRQDPGLGLRLIYFSYDVKMKEKGDIPEGYSVSREKKERFSLILESASTNQTSMYLCASSLPRANTEAFFGQGTRLTVV.